This T cell receptor (beta chain) was observed in a study of shared clonotypes between healthy human individuals. The authors combined CD45RO+ cells with CCR7-negative CD45RA+ TemRA cells as CD8 memory. The CDR3 covers 14 residues. Germline loops: CDR1 MNHEY, CDR2 SMNVEV (reference sequence). Trimming cost V 6 bases and J 6 bases; bases outside gene matches: 6. Data came from immunoSEQ multiplex PCR; TCRdb stores just in-frame clones and leaves some out. The sample contains about 690,000 clones, about 90% of which appear only once. As to this clone: Its antigen is as yet unknown.

Whole-study findings and limits: Sample collection involved blood only; tissue repertoires are likely different. Sharing across four donors was highest in naive CD4 (around 5%) and lowest in memory CD8 (roughly 0.4%).

Sequenced material: memory CD8+ T cells from PBMCs. Stated subset: CD45RO+ cells pooled with CCR7-negative TemRA cells. The chain carries TRBV27 and TRBJ2-7; the match to TRBD1 covers 12 bases. This clonotype was sampled from a man between 18 and 29 years old in good health. Some clones in this sample may be carry-over from other donors' samples. CDR3 region: CASRFGTGGSEQYF. The DNA for the CDR3 is TGTGCCAGCAGGTTCGGGACAGGGGGCTCCGAGCAGTACTTC.